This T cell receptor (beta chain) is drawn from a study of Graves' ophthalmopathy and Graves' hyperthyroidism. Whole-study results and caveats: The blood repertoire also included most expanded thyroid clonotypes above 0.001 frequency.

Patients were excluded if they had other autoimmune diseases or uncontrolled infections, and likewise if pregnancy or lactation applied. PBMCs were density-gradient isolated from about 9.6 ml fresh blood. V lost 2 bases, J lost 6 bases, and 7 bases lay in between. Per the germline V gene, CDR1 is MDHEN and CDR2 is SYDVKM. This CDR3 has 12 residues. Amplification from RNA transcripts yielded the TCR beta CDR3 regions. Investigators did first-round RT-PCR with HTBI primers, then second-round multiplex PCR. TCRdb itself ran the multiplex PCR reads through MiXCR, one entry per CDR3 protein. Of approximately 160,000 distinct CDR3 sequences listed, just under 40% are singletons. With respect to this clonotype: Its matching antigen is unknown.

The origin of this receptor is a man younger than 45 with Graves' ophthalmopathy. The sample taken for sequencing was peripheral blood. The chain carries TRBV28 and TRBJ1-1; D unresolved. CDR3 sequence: CASSLGHSEAFF. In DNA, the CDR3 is TGTGCCAGCAGTTTAGGGCACTCTGAAGCTTTCTTT.